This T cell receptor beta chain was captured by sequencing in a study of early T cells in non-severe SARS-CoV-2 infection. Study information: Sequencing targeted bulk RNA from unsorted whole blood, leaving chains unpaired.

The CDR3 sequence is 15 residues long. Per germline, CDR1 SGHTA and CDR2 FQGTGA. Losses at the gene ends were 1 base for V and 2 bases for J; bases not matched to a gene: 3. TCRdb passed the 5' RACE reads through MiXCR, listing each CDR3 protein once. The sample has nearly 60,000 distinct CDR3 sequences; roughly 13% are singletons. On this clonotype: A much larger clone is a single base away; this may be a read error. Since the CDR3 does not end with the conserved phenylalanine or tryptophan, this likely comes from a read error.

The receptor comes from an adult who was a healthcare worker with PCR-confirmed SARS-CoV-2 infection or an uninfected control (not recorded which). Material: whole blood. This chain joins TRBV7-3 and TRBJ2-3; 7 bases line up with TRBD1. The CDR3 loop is CASSLITGATDTQYI. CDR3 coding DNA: TGTGCCAGCAGCTTAATAACAGGGGCCACAGATACGCAGTATATT.